This TCR beta chain was recorded in a study of T cell responses to AZD1222 COVID-19 vaccine. Trimming removed 7 bases from V and 0 bases from J, with 7 bases in between. The CDR3 loop spans 14 amino acids. From germline, CDR1 is LNHDA and CDR2 SQIVND (reference sequence). Clones were read by immunoSEQ multiplex PCR, and TCRdb kept only the in-frame ones, dropping some. The sample has about 89,000 clones; roughly 90% are singletons. The sequence was obtained from an adult who received the AZD1222 COVID-19 vaccine. Here the sequenced sample was peripheral blood, taken 28 days after the second AZD1222 dose. J is TRBJ1-6 and V is TRBV19; D unclear. The CDR3 spells CASTGGSYNSPLHF. The CDR3 DNA reads TGTGCCAGTACAGGAGGCTCCTATAATTCACCCCTCCACTTT.